Listed below are T cell receptor beta chains from one sample, sequenced in a study of blood T cells in healthy people across ages. TCRdb ran MiXCR on the 5' RACE reads and lists one entry per CDR3 protein. The sample lists hundreds of thousands of distinct CDR3 sequences; roughly 50% were seen once. The sample was blood. Source of these receptors: a woman aged 55-70 years in good health. The CDR3 runs from the conserved cysteine through the conserved F or W. Fields, in order: clone size, V gene, J gene, D gene, CDR3 protein, CDR3 DNA. The D gene is left open where the match is weak. Part of the rows lack a size; the others show once, few, many or a class for expanded clones.

size: -
V: TRBV18
J: TRBJ2-7
D: TRBD1
CDR3: CASSLDRVNYEQYF
DNA: TGTGCCAGCTCACTGGACAGGGTCAACTACGAGCAGTACTTC

size: few
V: TRBV9
J: TRBJ1-2
D: TRBD1
CDR3: CASSPGQGAGGYTF
DNA: TGTGCCAGCAGCCCAGGACAGGGGGCAGGCGGCTACACCTTC

size: -
V: TRBV30
J: TRBJ2-6
D: -
CDR3: CAWSDPSGANVLTF
DNA: TGTGCCTGGAGTGACCCCTCTGGGGCCAACGTCCTGACTTTC

size: -
V: TRBV28
J: TRBJ2-6
D: TRBD1
CDR3: CASSSDHGTGVSGANVLTF
DNA: TGTGCCAGCAGTTCAGATCACGGGACAGGCGTCTCTGGGGCCAACGTCCTGACTTTC

size: few
V: TRBV28
J: TRBJ2-3
D: -
CDR3: CASGSSTDTQYF
DNA: TGTGCCAGCGGATCTAGCACAGATACGCAGTATTTT

size: -
V: TRBV7-2
J: TRBJ2-7
D: -
CDR3: CASSPYRDEQYF
DNA: TGTGCCAGCAGCCCGTACAGGGACGAGCAGTACTTC

size: many
V: TRBV2
J: TRBJ2-1
D: TRBD2
CDR3: CASGTAGVNEQFF
DNA: TGTGCCAGCGGTACAGCGGGAGTGAATGAGCAGTTCTTC

size: -
V: TRBV29-1
J: TRBJ1-1
D: -
CDR3: CSVHTGGTNTEAFF
DNA: TGCAGCGTTCACACGGGGGGAACGAACACTGAAGCTTTCTTT

size: -
V: TRBV7-2
J: TRBJ2-7
D: -
CDR3: CASSLRQDASYEQYF
DNA: TGTGCCAGCAGTCTTAGACAGGATGCCTCCTACGAGCAGTACTTC

size: -
V: TRBV3-1
J: TRBJ2-1
D: TRBD2
CDR3: CASSQRSSGGPYNEQFF
DNA: TGTGCCAGCAGCCAACGGTCTAGCGGGGGACCCTACAATGAGCAGTTCTTC

size: -
V: TRBV5-1
J: TRBJ2-4
D: -
CDR3: CASSLGDVLGGRNIQYF
DNA: TGCGCCAGCAGCTTGGGCGACGTGCTTGGGGGCAGAAACATTCAGTACTTC

size: -
V: TRBV7-2
J: TRBJ1-5
D: TRBD1
CDR3: CASSLSPRDRGKSNQPQHF
DNA: TGTGCCAGCAGCTTATCACCCCGGGACAGGGGTAAGAGCAATCAGCCCCAGCATTTT

size: few
V: TRBV29-1
J: TRBJ1-2
D: -
CDR3: CSVQDTREGYTF
DNA: TGCAGCGTTCAAGACACGCGTGAGGGCTACACCTTC

size: -
V: TRBV29-1
J: TRBJ2-2
D: -
CDR3: CSVEGTGNTGELFF
DNA: TGCAGCGTTGAGGGGACGGGGAACACCGGGGAGCTGTTTTTT

size: -
V: TRBV29-1
J: TRBJ2-5
D: -
CDR3: CSVGLGPTQYF
DNA: TGCAGCGTTGGATTGGGCCCCACCCAGTACTTC

size: -
V: TRBV10-3
J: TRBJ1-6
D: -
CDR3: CAISDGSSPLHF
DNA: TGTGCCATCAGTGACGGGTCTTCACCCCTCCACTTT

size: few
V: TRBV12-3/TRBV12-4
J: TRBJ1-2
D: -
CDR3: CASSFTAYGYTF
DNA: TGTGCCAGCAGTTTTACAGCATATGGCTACACCTTC

size: few
V: TRBV27
J: TRBJ1-4
D: TRBD1
CDR3: CASSRTGLSNEKLFF
DNA: TGTGCCAGCAGCAGGACAGGCCTTTCTAATGAAAAACTGTTTTTT

size: -
V: TRBV7-9
J: TRBJ1-2
D: -
CDR3: CASSPRPVHYGYTF
DNA: TGTGCCAGCAGCCCCCGTCCGGTTCACTATGGCTACACCTTC

size: -
V: TRBV9
J: TRBJ2-7
D: -
CDR3: CASSVEHSSYEQYF
DNA: TGTGCCAGCAGCGTAGAGCACAGCTCCTACGAGCAGTACTTC

size: -
V: TRBV11-3
J: TRBJ2-3
D: TRBD1
CDR3: CASSRDRGLTDTQYF
DNA: TGTGCCAGCAGCCGGGACAGGGGTCTCACAGATACGCAGTATTTT

size: -
V: TRBV29-1
J: TRBJ1-1
D: -
CDR3: CSVEDLNTEAFF
DNA: TGCAGCGTTGAAGATTTGAACACTGAAGCTTTCTTT

size: -
V: TRBV6-2/TRBV6-3
J: TRBJ2-4
D: TRBD2
CDR3: CASSPNLAGAGDIQYF
DNA: TGTGCCAGCAGTCCAAATCTAGCGGGAGCTGGGGACATTCAGTACTTC

size: few
V: TRBV6-5
J: TRBJ2-7
D: -
CDR3: CASSYGQPEGEQYF
DNA: TGTGCCAGCAGTTACGGGCAGCCTGAAGGGGAGCAGTACTTC

size: few
V: TRBV11-2
J: TRBJ2-7
D: -
CDR3: CASSLDSGRPTYEQYF
DNA: TGTGCCAGCAGCTTAGATTCGGGGCGGCCGACCTACGAGCAGTACTTC

size: -
V: TRBV5-1
J: TRBJ2-1
D: -
CDR3: CASSGYSGTEQFF
DNA: TGCGCCAGCAGCGGCTATAGCGGAACAGAGCAGTTCTTC

size: few
V: TRBV2
J: TRBJ2-1
D: -
CDR3: CASSPDSYNEQFF
DNA: TGTGCCAGCAGTCCGGACAGCTACAATGAGCAGTTCTTC

size: -
V: TRBV10-3
J: TRBJ2-3
D: TRBD2
CDR3: CAVAGVGTDTQYF
DNA: TGTGCCGTAGCGGGAGTAGGGACAGATACGCAGTATTTT

size: -
V: TRBV7-2
J: TRBJ1-1
D: -
CDR3: CASSYGPNTEAFF
DNA: TGTGCCAGCAGCTACGGGCCAAACACTGAAGCTTTCTTT

size: few
V: TRBV5-1
J: TRBJ1-2
D: -
CDR3: CASSLVQLQGWNYGYTF
DNA: TGCGCCAGCAGCTTGGTCCAATTACAGGGATGGAACTATGGCTACACCTTC

size: -
V: TRBV20-1
J: TRBJ2-1
D: TRBD2
CDR3: CSGLLGGNIYNEQFF
DNA: TGCAGTGGCCTCTTGGGGGGGAACATTTACAATGAGCAGTTCTTC

size: -
V: TRBV7-6
J: TRBJ1-6
D: -
CDR3: CASSYLLGPNSPLHF
DNA: TGTGCCAGCAGCTATCTGCTAGGCCCGAATTCACCCCTCCACTTT

size: once
V: TRBV7-3
J: TRBJ2-1
D: TRBD1
CDR3: CASSPGQGARSEQFF
DNA: TGTGCCAGCAGCCCGGGACAGGGGGCGAGGAGTGAGCAGTTCTTC

size: once
V: TRBV27
J: TRBJ1-6
D: -
CDR3: CASGLDRYSPLHF
DNA: TGTGCCAGCGGTTTAGACAGATATTCACCCCTCCACTTT

size: -
V: TRBV18
J: TRBJ2-7
D: TRBD1
CDR3: CASSPRTGQGEPYEQYF
DNA: TGTGCCAGCTCACCGCGAACGGGACAGGGTGAACCCTACGAGCAGTACTTC

size: -
V: TRBV29-1
J: TRBJ2-1
D: -
CDR3: CSVEVRSYNEQFF
DNA: TGCAGCGTCGAGGTACGCTCCTACAATGAGCAGTTCTTC

size: -
V: TRBV25-1
J: TRBJ2-5
D: TRBD1
CDR3: CASSDRGLSETQYF
DNA: TGTGCCAGCAGTGACAGGGGGCTATCGGAGACCCAGTACTTC

size: -
V: TRBV24-1
J: TRBJ2-5
D: -
CDR3: CATSDSDRNQETQYF
DNA: TGTGCCACCAGTGATTCGGACAGAAACCAAGAGACCCAGTACTTC

size: -
V: TRBV5-1
J: TRBJ2-1
D: TRBD2
CDR3: CASSPTSGRFSYNEQFF
DNA: TGCGCCAGCAGCCCGACTAGCGGGAGGTTCTCCTACAATGAGCAGTTCTTC

size: few
V: TRBV3-1
J: TRBJ2-4
D: -
CDR3: CASSQVRSGLSVKNIQYF
DNA: TGTGCCAGCAGCCAAGTTAGGAGCGGGCTTTCGGTTAAAAACATTCAGTACTTC

size: few
V: TRBV4-3
J: TRBJ2-3
D: -
CDR3: CASSQGDGPDTQYF
DNA: TGCGCCAGCAGCCAAGGCGACGGTCCAGATACGCAGTATTTT

size: many
V: TRBV6-5
J: TRBJ2-5
D: TRBD1
CDR3: CASSYSGTGGETQYF
DNA: TGTGCCAGCAGTTACTCGGGGACAGGGGGTGAGACCCAGTACTTC

size: -
V: TRBV3-1
J: TRBJ1-4
D: -
CDR3: CASSQGIQAGGLFF
DNA: TGTGCCAGCAGCCAAGGTATCCAGGCGGGAGGACTGTTTTTT

size: -
V: TRBV24-1
J: TRBJ2-1
D: TRBD1
CDR3: CATSDFRDRPFGEQFF
DNA: TGTGCCACCAGTGATTTCCGGGACAGGCCATTTGGTGAGCAGTTCTTC

size: -
V: TRBV2
J: TRBJ2-4
D: -
CDR3: CASRARTVLAKNIQYF
DNA: TGTGCCAGCAGAGCCAGGACGGTCCTAGCCAAAAACATTCAGTACTTC